This T cell receptor (beta chain) originates from a study of T cells in Graves' hyperthyroidism and ophthalmopathy. The source material, RNA transcripts, was used to amplify TCR beta CDR3 regions. Using the HTBI primer set, a first-round RT-PCR was run on the TCR CDR3. TCRdb reanalysed the multiplex PCR reads using MiXCR and keeps one entry per CDR3 protein. The sample consists of 450,000 to 700,000 distinct CDR3 sequences, about half of them appearing once. About this clonotype: Antigen unknown.

Findings and caveats of the study: Before onset, ophthalmopathy was predicted by the model a median around 6 months earlier.

CDR3 length: 11 residues. Germline CDR1 reads MGHRA; CDR2 reads YSYEKL. V lost 4 bases, J lost 6 bases, and 7 bases lay in between. The TCR originated in an adult woman with Graves' disease, either hyperthyroidism or ophthalmopathy (not recorded which). The rearrangement uses TRBV4-1 and TRBJ2-7; D is undetermined. Sequencing was performed on peripheral blood or thyroid tissue (not recorded which). CDR3: CASSPAAEQYF. The CDR3, as DNA: TGCGCCAGCAGCCCGGCCGCCGAGCAGTACTTC.